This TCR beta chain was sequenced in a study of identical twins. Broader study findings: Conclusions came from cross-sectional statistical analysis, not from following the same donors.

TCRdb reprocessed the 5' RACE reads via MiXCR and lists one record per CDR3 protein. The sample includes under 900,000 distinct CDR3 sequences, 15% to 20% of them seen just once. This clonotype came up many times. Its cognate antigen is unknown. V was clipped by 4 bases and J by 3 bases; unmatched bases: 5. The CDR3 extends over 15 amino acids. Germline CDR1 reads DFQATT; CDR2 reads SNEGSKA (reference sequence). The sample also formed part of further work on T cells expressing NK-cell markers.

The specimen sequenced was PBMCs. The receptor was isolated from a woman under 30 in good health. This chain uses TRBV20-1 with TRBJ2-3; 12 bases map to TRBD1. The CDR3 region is CSAIGTGGLTDTQYF. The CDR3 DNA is TGCAGTGCTATCGGGACAGGGGGCTTGACAGATACGCAGTATTTT.